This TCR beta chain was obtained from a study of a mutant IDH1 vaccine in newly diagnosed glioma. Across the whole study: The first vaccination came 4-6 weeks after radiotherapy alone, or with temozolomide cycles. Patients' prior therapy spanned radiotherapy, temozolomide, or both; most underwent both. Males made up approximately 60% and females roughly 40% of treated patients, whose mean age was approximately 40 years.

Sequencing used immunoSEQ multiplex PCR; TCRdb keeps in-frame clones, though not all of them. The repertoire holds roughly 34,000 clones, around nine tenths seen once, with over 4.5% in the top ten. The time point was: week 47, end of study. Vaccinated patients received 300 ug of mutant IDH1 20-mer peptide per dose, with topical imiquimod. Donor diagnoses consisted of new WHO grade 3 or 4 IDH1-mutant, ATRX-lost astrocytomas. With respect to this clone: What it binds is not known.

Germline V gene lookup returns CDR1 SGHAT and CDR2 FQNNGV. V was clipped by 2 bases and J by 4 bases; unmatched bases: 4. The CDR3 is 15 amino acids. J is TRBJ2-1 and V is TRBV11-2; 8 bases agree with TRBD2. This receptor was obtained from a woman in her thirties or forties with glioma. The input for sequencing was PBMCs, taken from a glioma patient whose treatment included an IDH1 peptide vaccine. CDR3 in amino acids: CASSLSGSKYNEQFF. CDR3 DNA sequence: TGTGCCAGCAGCTTAAGCGGGAGTAAGTACAATGAGCAGTTCTTC.